This entry describes one TCR beta chain. Its target is unknown. This entry belongs to a study of a mutant IDH1 vaccine in newly diagnosed glioma. Study as a whole: Vaccine dosing followed radiotherapy by 4-6 weeks, or accompanied temozolomide cycles. The treated group averaged 40.4 years old and was 62.5% male, roughly 38% female.

Time point meaning: week 11, during vaccination. The study gave 300 ug of mutant IDH1 20-mer peptide per vaccine dose, with topical imiquimod. Sequenced by immunoSEQ multiplex PCR; TCRdb stores in-frame clones only, minus some. This sample yields under 55,000 clones, of which roughly nine tenths are seen a single time; 2% to 2.5% belongs to the top ten. The CDR3 loop spans 15 amino acids. Looked up from germline, CDR1 is SGHRS and CDR2 is YFSETQ. V lost 5 bases, J lost 1 base, and 5 bases stayed unmatched. The chain links TRBV5-1 to TRBJ2-2, with 7 bases aligning to TRBD1. This TCR was sampled from a man aged 50 to 60 with glioma. The sample was PBMCs, taken from a glioma patient whose treatment included an IDH1 peptide vaccine. The CDR3 sequence: CASRPGTVNTGELFF. CDR3 sequence (DNA): TGCGCCAGCAGGCCCGGGACAGTGAACACCGGGGAGCTGTTTTTT.